This TCR beta chain was sequenced for a study of cytomegalovirus exposure and HLA in healthy donors (TCRdb year 2017). As for the study more broadly: According to a later analysis, one platform produced both the 110 or so validation repertoires and the 720 or so repertoires of the first cohort. The aim of the study was to test whether cataloging public T cell receptors could identify signatures of past pathogen exposure. In addition to the first cohort of 666 subjects, a separate validation cohort of approximately 130 different subjects was used. To predict cytomegalovirus infection status, the study brought together high-throughput TCR immunosequencing, statistical association of individual TCRs with disease status, and machine learning. The paper's findings and limits, for the study overall: While some public TCRs were present in many individuals, most TCR sequences turned up only very rarely across donors. The classifier was reported to diagnose cytomegalovirus status with high specificity and sensitivity in both the original cohort and the validation cohort. In vitro tests confirmed that three of the cytomegalovirus-associated TCR beta chains recognize cytomegalovirus antigens. In a later analysis, TCRs clustered in the first cohort were found to also tend to co-occur in the 130 or so validation repertoires, with about 93% of cluster scores above 0. A later analysis lacked HLA typing for the validation cohort, so it scored co-occurrence in that cohort across all 120 repertoires. It was suggested by the authors that the approach could potentially be generalized to other disease states and immunological phenotypes. The study listed 150 to 200 TCR beta chains as associated with cytomegalovirus.

As regards this clone: Which antigen it targets is not known. No base qualities exist here, and no much larger clone lies one base off it.

Measured from the cysteine to the phenylalanine, the CDR3 is 15 residues long. Only the CDR3 part of the read is kept: 45 bases, read in frame from the first base. Reading the germline V gene (reference sequence) gives CDR1 LNHDA and CDR2 SQIVND. At the junction V is shortened by 4 bases and J by 4 bases; bases outside the gene matches: 3. The donors were included in the validation cohort of 120 subjects, a group kept apart from the approximately 700-subject first cohort. Library creation used the immunoSEQ multiplex PCR assay. On the authors' methods: To diagnose cytomegalovirus status from the catalog of TCR beta chain sequences, a statistical classification framework was built. TCRdb carries this immuneACCESS record with in-frame sequences only. Its versions omit some clonotypes, under half of them owing to an unresolved V gene in the studies checked, with the rest unexplained. D and trimming were read from the DNA, whereas the V and J calls and clone size are those reported in that table. The sample data list roughly 310,000 clones, and approximately 85% of these were observed just once. Of the sample, around 0.88% is held by the ten largest clones.

The sample comprised PBMCs. The V and J segments used are TRBV19 and TRBJ1-5, with 11 bases matching TRBD1. The TCR comes from a man younger than 45 in good health and CMV-seronegative. The CDR3 in this case is CASSTGQGANQPQHF. DNA sequence: TGTGCCAGTAGTACCGGACAGGGGGCAAATCAGCCCCAGCATTTT.